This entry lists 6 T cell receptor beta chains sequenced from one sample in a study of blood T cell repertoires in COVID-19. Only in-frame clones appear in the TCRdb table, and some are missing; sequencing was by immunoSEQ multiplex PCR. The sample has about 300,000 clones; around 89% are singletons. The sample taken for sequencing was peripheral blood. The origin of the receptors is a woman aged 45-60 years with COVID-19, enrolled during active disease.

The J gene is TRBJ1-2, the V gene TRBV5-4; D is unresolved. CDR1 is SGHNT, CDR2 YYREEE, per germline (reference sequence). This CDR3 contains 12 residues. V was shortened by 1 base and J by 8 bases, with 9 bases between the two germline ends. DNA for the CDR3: TGTGCCAGCAGCTTGCGGGGAGTCGGCTACACCTTC. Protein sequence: CASSLRGVGYTF.

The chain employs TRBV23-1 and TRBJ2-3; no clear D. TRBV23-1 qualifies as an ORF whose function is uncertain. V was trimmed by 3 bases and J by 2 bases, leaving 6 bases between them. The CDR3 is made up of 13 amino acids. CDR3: CASSQESTDTQYF. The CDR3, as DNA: TGCGCCAGCAGTCAGGAGTCCACAGATACGCAGTATTTT.

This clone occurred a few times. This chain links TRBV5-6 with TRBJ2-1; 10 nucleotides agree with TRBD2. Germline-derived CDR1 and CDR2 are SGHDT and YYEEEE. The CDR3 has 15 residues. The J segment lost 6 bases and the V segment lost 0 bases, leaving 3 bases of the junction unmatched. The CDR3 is CASSLDLAGVNEQFF. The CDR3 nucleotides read TGTGCCAGCAGCTTGGATCTAGCGGGGGTCAATGAGCAGTTCTTC.

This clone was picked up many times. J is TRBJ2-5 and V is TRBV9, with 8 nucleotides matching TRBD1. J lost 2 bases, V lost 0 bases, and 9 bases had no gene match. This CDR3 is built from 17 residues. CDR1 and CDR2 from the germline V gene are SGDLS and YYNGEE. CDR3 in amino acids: CASSVGARTGTQETQYF. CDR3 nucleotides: TGTGCCAGCAGCGTAGGCGCCCGGACAGGGACACAAGAGACCCAGTACTTC.

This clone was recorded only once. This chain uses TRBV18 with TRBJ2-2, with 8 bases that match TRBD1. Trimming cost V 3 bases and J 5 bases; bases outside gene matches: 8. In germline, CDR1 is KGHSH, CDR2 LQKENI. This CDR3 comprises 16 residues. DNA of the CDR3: TGTGCCAGCTCACCCCCGGACAGGGTGGGGACCGGGGAGCTGTTTTTT. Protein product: CASSPPDRVGTGELFF.

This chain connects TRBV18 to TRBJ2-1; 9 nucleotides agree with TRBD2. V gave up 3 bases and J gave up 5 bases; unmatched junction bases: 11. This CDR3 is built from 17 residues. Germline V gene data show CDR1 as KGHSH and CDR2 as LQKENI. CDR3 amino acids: CASSPQGLAPVNNEQFF. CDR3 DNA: TGTGCCAGCTCACCGCAGGGACTAGCACCGGTTAACAATGAGCAGTTCTTC.